Listed below are T cell receptor beta chains from one sample, sequenced in a study of blood T cell repertoires in COVID-19. Profiled with immunoSEQ multiplex PCR; TCRdb holds only in-frame clones, not every one. Here the sample spans 140,000 or so clones, roughly 84% being singletons. Sequencing used peripheral blood. These receptors all stem from a man aged 25 to 45 with COVID-19, enrolled during active disease. CDR3s include the opening cysteine and the closing phenylalanine or tryptophan. The D gene is left open where the match is weak. Clone size is shown for a subset of rows, as once, few, many or a class of expanded clone.

abundance,d_gene,v_gene,j_gene,CDR3aa,CDR3nt
NA,NA,TRBV4-1,TRBJ1-3,CASSQDHSPGTSGNTIYF,TGCGCCAGCAGCCAAGATCATTCCCCAGGAACCTCTGGAAACACCATATATTTT
NA,NA,TRBV4-1,TRBJ2-7,CASSQVGRDTYEQYF,TGCGCCAGCAGCCAAGTTGGCCGCGACACCTACGAGCAGTACTTC
NA,NA,TRBV30,TRBJ1-1,CAWSRPGTFMNTEAFF,TGTGCCTGGAGTCGTCCCGGGACATTCATGAACACTGAAGCTTTCTTT
NA,TRBD1,TRBV30,TRBJ1-5,CAWSLDRGHQQPQHF,TGTGCCTGGAGTTTAGACAGGGGGCATCAACAGCCCCAGCATTTT
NA,TRBD2,TRBV7-6,TRBJ2-7,CASSLGGGTSGEQYF,TGTGCCAGCAGCTTAGGGGGGGGGACTAGCGGCGAGCAGTACTTC
NA,TRBD1,TRBV25-1,TRBJ2-1,CASSLPTRGRGEQFF,TGTGCCAGCAGTCTCCCAACCAGGGGGCGGGGTGAGCAGTTCTTC
NA,NA,TRBV27,TRBJ2-1,CASSLSGVIQFF,TGTGCCAGCAGTCTCTCAGGGGTGATTCAGTTCTTC
NA,NA,TRBV9,TRBJ1-2,CASSVGKGIGGYTF,TGTGCCAGCAGCGTAGGAAAGGGGATAGGGGGCTACACCTTC
NA,TRBD2,TRBV7-2,TRBJ2-7,CASSYGLAGYEQYF,TGTGCCAGCAGCTATGGACTAGCGGGGTACGAGCAGTACTTC
NA,NA,TRBV28,TRBJ2-7,CASRSRPGLGPLEQYF,TGTGCCAGCAGGTCCCGACCGGGACTGGGCCCTCTCGAGCAGTACTTC
NA,NA,TRBV4-1,TRBJ2-7,CASSQGLLGDGEQYF,TGCGCCAGCAGCCAAGGTCTTTTGGGAGATGGAGAGCAGTACTTC
NA,NA,TRBV7-9,TRBJ1-2,CASSSENYGYTF,TGTGCCAGCAGTTCAGAAAACTATGGCTACACCTTC
few,NA,TRBV7-2,TRBJ1-3,CASSPPGVSGNTIYF,TGTGCCAGCAGCCCACCGGGGGTGTCTGGAAACACCATATATTTT
NA,NA,TRBV5-8,TRBJ1-6,CASSSFTITAGSPLHF,TGTGCCAGCAGCTCCTTTACGATAACGGCCGGGTCACCCCTCCACTTT
NA,NA,TRBV2,TRBJ1-1,CASSPRRQRNTEAFF,TGTGCCAGCAGCCCAAGAAGACAGCGGAACACTGAAGCTTTCTTT
NA,TRBD1,TRBV9,TRBJ2-7,CASSVANRGYEQYF,TGTGCCAGCAGCGTAGCAAACAGGGGCTACGAGCAGTACTTC
few,TRBD1,TRBV25-1,TRBJ1-6,CASSVSTGSEPLHF,TGTGCCAGCAGTGTGTCGACAGGGTCGGAGCCCCTCCACTTT
NA,TRBD1,TRBV6-5,TRBJ1-5,CASSYLGTGVDQPQHF,TGTGCCAGCAGTTACCTCGGGACAGGGGTGGATCAGCCCCAGCATTTT
NA,NA,TRBV21-1,TRBJ2-2,CASSKGGGLAENTGELFF,TGTGCCAGCAGCAAAGGGGGGGGACTAGCGGAGAACACCGGGGAGCTGTTTTTT
many,TRBD2,TRBV29-1,TRBJ2-1,CSARRGGSGREQFF,TGCAGCGCCAGGCGGGGCGGGAGTGGGCGTGAGCAGTTCTTC
few,NA,TRBV6-4,TRBJ2-1,CASRPMRSQRYGVFF,TGTGCCAGCAGGCCCATGAGGTCGCAACGGTATGGTGTGTTCTTC
NA,NA,TRBV30,TRBJ2-7,CAWSLGPGTPQQYF,TGTGCCTGGTCCTTGGGGCCCGGGACTCCCCAGCAGTACTTC
few,NA,TRBV2,TRBJ2-1,CASTMDWYGEQFF,TGTGCCAGCACTATGGACTGGTACGGGGAGCAGTTCTTC
NA,NA,TRBV7-8,TRBJ2-5,CASSPGTTLQETQYF,TGTGCCAGCAGCCCCGGGACAACCCTCCAGGAGACCCAGTACTTC
once,TRBD1,TRBV7-9,TRBJ2-7,CASSSMDRGSYEQYF,TGTGCCAGCAGCTCGATGGACAGGGGGAGCTACGAGCAGTACTTC
NA,NA,TRBV7-3,TRBJ2-1,CASSQTGTPEQFF,TGTGCCAGCAGCCAAACCGGGACACCGGAGCAGTTCTTC
NA,NA,TRBV19,TRBJ2-2,CASSGKVATGELFF,TGTGCCAGTAGCGGGAAGGTAGCCACCGGGGAGCTGTTTTTT
NA,NA,TRBV4-2,TRBJ1-4,CASSQPGGAGEKLFF,TGTGCCAGCAGCCAACCGGGGGGCGCCGGGGAAAAACTGTTTTTT
NA,NA,TRBV28,TRBJ1-1,CASSPTRSEAFF,TGTGCCAGCAGCCCTACTCGGAGCGAAGCTTTCTTT
NA,TRBD1,TRBV6-5,TRBJ1-1,CASIKTGDTEAFF,TGTGCCAGCATTAAGACAGGGGACACTGAAGCTTTCTTT
NA,TRBD1,TRBV19,TRBJ1-1,CASSIGGQGLNTEAFF,TGTGCCAGTAGTATAGGTGGACAGGGCCTGAACACTGAAGCTTTCTTT